This T cell receptor beta chain was recovered during a study of shared clonotypes between healthy human individuals. The protocol was immunoSEQ multiplex PCR, while the TCRdb copy is restricted to in-frame clones and leaves out a portion. The repertoire has approximately 2,000,000 clones, around 93% of them found once; the top ten carry roughly 1.7%. CD45RO-negative cells were positively selected for CCR7, leaving out terminally differentiated effector memory CD45RA+ cells. V was clipped by 6 bases and J by 5 bases, with 19 bases between them. The CDR3 runs to 15 residues. Germline-derived CDR1 and CDR2 are MNHEY and SMNVEV (reference sequence).

The TCR originated in a man aged 18-30 years in good health. Some clones in this sample may be carry-over from other donors' samples. Material for sequencing was naive CD8+ T cells from PBMCs. The rearrangement uses TRBV27 and TRBJ2-5; tentative D call: TRBD2 (5 bases). Here the CDR3 reads CASSPIAERGETQYF. The CDR3 nucleotides are TGTGCCAGCAGCCCCATTGCGGAAAGAGGGGAGACCCAGTACTTC.